Following are 27 T cell receptor beta chains from one sample sequenced in a study of control samples from healthy donors and cancer patients. TCRdb's table, derived via immunoSEQ multiplex PCR, lists solely in-frame clones and lacks some. The repertoire has tens of thousands of clones, about 89% of them found once; the top ten carry roughly 13%. Specimen: PBMCs. These receptors were collected from a woman in her fifties or sixties with lung cancer.

The gene calls are TRBV5-5 and TRBJ1-3; perhaps TRBD1 as D (5 bases). This CDR3 spans 14 amino acids. The V gene lost 3 bases and the J gene lost 4 bases, with 11 bases spanning the gap. Germline CDR1 is SGHKS and CDR2 is YYEKEE (reference sequence). The CDR3 DNA reads TGTGCCAGCAGCTACACAGGATCCGGAAACACCATATATTTT. Translation gives CASSYTGSGNTIYF.

The V gene is TRBV5-1, the J gene TRBJ2-1; D ambiguous. The CDR3 has 13 amino acids. CDR1 SGHRS and CDR2 YFSETQ come from the germline V gene. The V end lost 0 bases, the J end lost 7 bases, and 8 bases lay between the germline ends. The CDR3 is CASSLGGSNEQFF. The CDR3 DNA follows: TGCGCCAGCAGCTTGGGGGGATCGAATGAGCAGTTCTTC.

The chain has TRBV19 and TRBJ2-2; D call uncertain. Germline loops: CDR1 LNHDA, CDR2 SQIVND (reference sequence). The germline V and J ends were trimmed by 7 bases and 4 bases, with 16 bases remaining between them. The CDR3 loop spans 15 amino acids. The CDR3 spells CASTFQAHTTGELFF. CDR3 coding DNA: TGTGCCAGTACGTTTCAGGCTCACACCACCGGGGAGCTGTTTTTT.

This chain links TRBV5-1 with TRBJ1-1; 10 bases align to TRBD1. Germline CDR1 is SGHRS and CDR2 is YFSETQ. There are 16 residues in the CDR3. The junction had 10 bases not matched to a gene; V was cut back by 3 bases and J by 5 bases. The CDR3 DNA reads as TGCGCCAGCAGCTGGCAGTGGACAGGGGGGCTGACTGAAGCTTTCTTT. Translating gives CASSWQWTGGLTEAFF. The full variable domain, its missing parts supplied by reference TRBV5-1 and TRBJ1-1, is KAGVTQTPRYLIKTRGQQVTLSCSPISGHRSVSWYQQTPGQGLQFLFEYFSETQRNKGNFPGRFSGRQFSNSRSEMNVSTLELGDSALYLCASSWQWTGGLTEAFFGQGTRLTVV.

This sequence joins TRBV19 and TRBJ1-3; TRBD1 matches at 9 bases. V shed 8 bases and J 2 bases; nucleotides not matched to a gene: 1. This CDR3 is 13 amino acids long. Germline V lookup: CDR1 LNHDA, CDR2 SQIVND (reference sequence). CDR3 residues: CASRTGAGNTIYF. DNA of the CDR3: TGTGCCAGTCGGACAGGGGCTGGAAACACCATATATTTT.

The chain recombines TRBV21-1 with TRBJ2-3; the table's TRBD1 call for D was not verified on the DNA. TRBV21-1 is a pseudogene. This CDR3 has 19 amino acids. The CDR3 region is CASSITGEPPCQSTDTQYF. The CDR3 region has the DNA TGTGCCAGCAGCATAACAGGAGAACCTCCTTGTCAATCCACAGATACGCAGTATTTT.

V is TRBV6-5 and J is TRBJ1-1; 7 bases map to TRBD1. The CDR3 contains 15 residues. V lost 5 bases, J lost 0 bases, and 6 bases stayed unmatched. Germline V gene data show CDR1 as MNHEY and CDR2 as SVGAGI. DNA of the CDR3: TGTGCCAGCAGTCCCGAGACAGGGCTGAACACTGAAGCTTTCTTT. The encoded protein is CASSPETGLNTEAFF.

The rearrangement links TRBV9 to TRBJ1-1; tentative D call: TRBD1 (6 bases). Trimming left V 0 bases short and J 1 base short, with 10 bases between. The germline CDR1 and CDR2 sequences are SGDLS and YYNGEE. There are 15 residues in the CDR3. CDR3 loop: CASSVGGLGNTEAFF. In DNA, the CDR3 is TGTGCCAGCAGCGTAGGGGGGCTCGGGAACACTGAAGCTTTCTTT.

CDR3 sequence: CAISFGASNQPQHF. For the CDR3, the DNA is TGTGCCATCAGTTTCGGGGCAAGCAATCAGCCCCAGCATTTT. V gene TRBV10-3 combines with J gene TRBJ1-5; tentative D call: TRBD1 (5 bases). Germline lookup yields CDR1 ENHRY and CDR2 SYGVKD. The CDR3 runs 14 residues. Trimming pared 5 bases from V and 1 base from J, leaving 9 bases between.

The chain combines TRBV27 with TRBJ1-5, with 8 bases matching TRBD1. Germline values: CDR1 MNHEY, CDR2 SMNVEV (reference sequence). The V and J ends lost 3 bases and 2 bases, in that order; junction bases with no gene match: 6. This CDR3 comprises 16 residues. CDR3 nucleotide sequence: TGTGCCAGCAGTTTCGGGAACAGGGGGGGCAATCAGCCCCAGCATTTT. Translated: CASSFGNRGGNQPQHF.

The V and J genes are TRBV5-4 and TRBJ2-1; TRBD2 aligns across 12 bases. V was clipped by 4 bases and J by 8 bases; unmatched bases: 10. The CDR3 has 16 residues. Germline loops: CDR1 SGHNT, CDR2 YYREEE (reference sequence). This chain's CDR3 is CASSPGTSGFRDEQFF. Here the CDR3 DNA reads TGTGCCAGCAGCCCTGGGACTAGCGGGTTTAGGGATGAGCAGTTCTTC. Full variable domain (remainder filled in from reference TRBV5-4 and TRBJ2-1): ETGVTQSPTHLIKTRGQQVTLRCSSQSGHNTVSWYQQALGQGPQFIFQYYREEENGRGNFPPRFSGLQFPNYSSELNVNALELDDSALYLCASSPGTSGFRDEQFFGPGTRLTVL.

This clone was picked up one time. CDR3 amino acids: CASSLRDRFGSEAFF. CDR3 DNA sequence: TGTGCCAGCAGCCTACGGGACAGGTTTGGATCGGAAGCTTTCTTT. J is TRBJ1-1 and V is TRBV3-1 (or the pseudogene TRBV3-2); TRBD1 matches 8 bases. Germline V gene sequence: CDR1 LGHDT, CDR2 YNNKEL (reference sequence). The CDR3 spans 15 residues. The trim removed 4 bases at V and 8 bases at J, leaving 12 bases unmatched.

The gene calls are TRBV5-1 and TRBJ2-5; the match to TRBD2 covers 8 bases. The CDR3 loop spans 17 amino acids. The V segment lost 4 bases and the J segment 1 base; nucleotides outside the gene matches: 12. Germline assignment: CDR1 SGHRS and CDR2 YFSETQ. CDR3 amino acids: CASSPSLAGSSQETQYF. The CDR3 DNA is TGCGCCAGCAGCCCCTCATTAGCGGGATCTTCCCAAGAGACCCAGTACTTC.

This clone occurred once. The chain is built from TRBV5-5 and TRBJ2-1, with D perhaps matching TRBD1 (6 bases). CDR3 length equals 12 residues. Per germline, CDR1 SGHKS and CDR2 YYEKEE (reference sequence). Deletions cut 3 bases from V and 9 bases from J, with 10 bases between. This CDR3 reads CASSSQGTEQFF. As DNA, the CDR3 is TGTGCCAGCAGCTCTCAGGGGACTGAGCAGTTCTTC.

The rearrangement joins TRBV7-9 to TRBJ1-5, with a possible D match to TRBD1 (5 bases). Germline CDR1 SEHNR, CDR2 FQNEAQ (reference sequence). Between the trimmed V and J ends, which lost 5 bases and 6 bases, there was a span of 14 bases. The CDR3 runs to 14 residues. The CDR3 sequence: CASSVGQSGQPQHF. The CDR3 bases are TGTGCCAGCAGCGTGGGGCAGTCGGGTCAGCCCCAGCATTTT. The full variable domain, completed using reference TRBV7-9 and TRBJ1-5, is DTGVSQNPRHKITKRGQNVTFRCDPISEHNRLYWYRQTLGQGPEFLTYFQNEAQLEKSRLLSDRFSAERPKGSFSTLEIQRTEQGDSAMYLCASSVGQSGQPQHFGDGTRLSIL.

The rearrangement uses TRBV2 and TRBJ2-5; D assignment may be TRBD1 or TRBD2 (6 bases each). In germline, CDR1 is SNHLY, CDR2 FYNNEI. The CDR3 is 15 amino acids. The ends were cut back, 3 bases at V and 5 bases at J, with 16 bases in the middle. In DNA form, the CDR3 reads TGTGCCAGCAGTGATCTCGGGGGCCGCCTGGAGACCCAGTACTTC. Protein: CASSDLGGRLETQYF. The full variable domain, its missing parts supplied by reference TRBV2 and TRBJ2-5, is EPEVTQTPSHQVTQMGQEVILRCVPISNHLYFYWYRQILGQKVEFLVSFYNNEISEKSEIFDDQFSVERPDGSNFTLKIRSTKLEDSAMYFCASSDLGGRLETQYFGPGTRLLVL.

As DNA, the CDR3 is TGTGCCAGCTCACCATCGGGACGGAAAAATTCACCCCTCCACTTT. This encodes CASSPSGRKNSPLHF. The genes are TRBV18 and TRBJ1-6, with a tentative D call TRBD1 (5 bases). The CDR3 spans 15 residues. Trimming shortened V by 2 bases and J by 7 bases, and 12 bases separated the two germline ends. Germline CDR1 is KGHSH and CDR2 is LQKENI. The entire variable domain, with the rest obtained from reference TRBV18 and TRBJ1-6, is as follows: NAGVMQNPRHLVRRRGQEARLRCSPMKGHSHVYWYRQLPEEGLKFMVYLQKENIIDESGMPKERFSAEFPKEGPSILRIQQVVRGDSAAYFCASSPSGRKNSPLHFGNGTRLTVT.

The chain carries TRBV4-1 and TRBJ1-6; TRBD1 aligns across 8 bases. With 1 base clipped from V and 9 bases from J, the junction kept 2 bases outside the gene matches. Germline CDR1 is MGHRA and CDR2 is YSYEKL. CDR3 length: 14 amino acids. DNA for the CDR3: TGCGCCAGCAGCCAAGCAGGGGGCGGTTCACCCCTCCACTTT. This codes for CASSQAGGGSPLHF.

The chain couples TRBV9 to TRBJ1-2, with unresolved D. The CDR3 runs 13 residues. CDR1 and CDR2 from the germline V gene are SGDLS and YYNGEE. V was shortened by 6 bases and J by 6 bases, with 15 bases between the two germline ends. The CDR3 is CASKSLERNGYTF. Here the CDR3 DNA reads TGTGCCAGCAAATCCCTCGAAAGAAATGGCTACACCTTC.

The rearrangement uses TRBV19 and TRBJ2-2; D tentatively fits TRBD1 or TRBD2 (5 bases each). The germline gives CDR1 LNHDA, CDR2 SQIVND (reference sequence). The CDR3 is 13 amino acids. Trimming removed 3 bases from V and 7 bases from J, with 9 bases in between. For the CDR3, the DNA is TGTGCCAGTAGTATGGGGGAAGTCGGGGAGCTGTTTTTT. It translates to CASSMGEVGELFF.

This chain joins TRBV29-1 and TRBJ1-1; D is uncertain. The CDR3 has 11 residues. Trimming stripped 4 bases from V and 2 bases from J, with 5 bases between. Germline V gene lookup returns CDR1 SQVTM and CDR2 ANQGSEA. In nucleotides, the CDR3 is TGCAGCGTTGGACCTAACACTGAAGCTTTCTTT. Its protein is CSVGPNTEAFF.

The chain combines TRBV7-9 with TRBJ2-3, with 8 nucleotides matching TRBD1. The germline gives CDR1 SEHNR, CDR2 FQNEAQ (reference sequence). The CDR3 spans 18 residues. V shed 7 bases, J shed 4 bases, and the junction held 19 bases outside the gene matches. CDR3 DNA sequence: TGTGCCAGCAAAAAAATAGGGATCAAACAGGGGGTTGCAGATACGCAGTATTTT. Translating gives CASKKIGIKQGVADTQYF.

The V call is TRBV28, the J call TRBJ1-1, with D uncertain. This CDR3 region has 14 residues. V lost 10 bases and J lost 1, with 16 bases in between. Germline CDR1 MDHEN, CDR2 SYDVKM. The CDR3 DNA follows: TGTGCCAACAGCCCACCCGTAAGGAACACTGAAGCTTTCTTT. Translation gives CANSPPVRNTEAFF. Drawing the rest from reference TRBV28 and TRBJ1-1, the complete variable domain is DVKVTQSSRYLVKRTGEKVFLECVQDMDHENMFWYRQDPGLGLRLIYFSYDVKMKEKGDIPEGYSVSREKKERFSLILESASTNQTSMYLCANSPPVRNTEAFFGQGTRLTVV.

The V and J genes are TRBV4-1 and TRBJ2-3; D ambiguous. V dropped 4 bases and J dropped 5 bases, with 10 bases sitting between them. This CDR3 is 13 amino acids long. Germline V gives CDR1 MGHRA, CDR2 YSYEKL. CDR3 amino acids: CASSRSFIDTQYF. DNA of the CDR3: TGCGCCAGCAGCCGCAGCTTCATAGATACGCAGTATTTT.

The chain recombines TRBV7-8 with TRBJ1-2; TRBD1 is a possible D gene (6 bases). With 2 bases removed from V and 2 bases from J, the gap between germline ends came to 6 bases. Germline V gene sequence: CDR1 SGHVS, CDR2 FQNEAQ. There are 13 residues in the CDR3. CDR3 protein: CASSLQGNYGYTF. The CDR3 bases are TGTGCCAGCAGCTTACAGGGGAACTATGGCTACACCTTC.

This chain joins TRBV6-5 and TRBJ1-1; D not certain. Germline V CDR1 and CDR2: MNHEY, SVGAGI. This CDR3 is 14 amino acids long. Trimming took off 5 bases at V and 0 bases at J, with 10 bases between the two ends. The DNA of the CDR3 is TGTGCCAGCAGTCGGGTAGCCTTGAACACTGAAGCTTTCTTT. This encodes CASSRVALNTEAFF.

This clone turned up a few times. V gene TRBV2 combines with J gene TRBJ1-2; unclear D gene. CDR3 length: 15 amino acids. Germline CDR1 reads SNHLY; CDR2 reads FYNNEI. V was shortened by 2 bases and J by 4 bases, with 14 bases between the two germline ends. CDR3 residues: CASSESRSYGYGYTF. CDR3 bases: TGTGCCAGCAGTGAAAGTAGGTCTTACGGCTATGGCTACACCTTC. The full variable domain, with the rest looked up from reference TRBV2 and TRBJ1-2, is EPEVTQTPSHQVTQMGQEVILRCVPISNHLYFYWYRQILGQKVEFLVSFYNNEISEKSEIFDDQFSVERPDGSNFTLKIRSTKLEDSAMYFCASSESRSYGYGYTFGSGTRLTVV.